The 6 T cell receptor beta chains below come from one sample, sequenced in a study of response to subunit inactivated influenza vaccine. Each CDR3 protein is one row after TCRdb ran MiXCR on the RT-PCR reads. This sample has about 620,000 distinct CDR3 sequences, with roughly 10% found just once. These same records also appear under a second study, on T cells expressing NK-cell markers. That work adds: TCR beta libraries carry UMIs added by 5'RACE template switching.

Here the sequenced sample was PBMCs from blood, taken on the day of vaccination. The receptors were sampled from a man aged 50-60 years who received an inactivated influenza vaccine.

V usage is TRBV5-1 and J usage is TRBJ2-3, with 11 positions matching TRBD2. The CDR3 covers 16 residues. CDR1 and CDR2 (germline): SGHRS, YFSETQ. Losses at the gene ends were 0 bases for V and 2 bases for J; bases not matched to a gene: 2. The CDR3 sequence is CASSLEGLAVTDTQYF. CDR3 sequence (DNA): TGCGCCAGCAGCTTGGAGGGACTAGCGGTCACAGATACGCAGTATTTT.

This chain uses TRBV4-3 with TRBJ2-7; 11 bases fit TRBD2. The J segment lost 4 bases and the V segment lost 0 bases, leaving 2 bases of the junction unmatched. The CDR3 runs 15 residues. Germline V lookup: CDR1 LGHNA, CDR2 YSLEER. The DNA for the CDR3 is TGCGCCAGCAGCCAAGATACTAGCGGGGGATACGAGCAGTACTTC. Translation: CASSQDTSGGYEQYF.

This chain connects TRBV28 to TRBJ2-2, with 7 bases fitting TRBD2. Germline CDR1 is MDHEN and CDR2 is SYDVKM. V shed 4 bases and J 3 bases; nucleotides not matched to a gene: 5. This CDR3 has 15 residues. In DNA form, the CDR3 reads TGTGCCAGCAGTTCCGGGACTACCTACACCGGGGAGCTGTTTTTT. Encoded protein: CASSSGTTYTGELFF. The whole variable domain, filled in from reference TRBV28 and TRBJ2-2, reads DVKVTQSSRYLVKRTGEKVFLECVQDMDHENMFWYRQDPGLGLRLIYFSYDVKMKEKGDIPEGYSVSREKKERFSLILESASTNQTSMYLCASSSGTTYTGELFFGEGSRLTVL.

The chain employs TRBV12-3 or TRBV12-4 and TRBJ2-1; 12 nucleotides agree with TRBD1. With 4 bases clipped from V and 8 bases from J, the junction kept 6 bases outside the gene matches. The CDR3 covers 15 residues. The CDR3 here is CASSSPGQGADEQFF. For the CDR3, the DNA is TGTGCCAGCAGTTCCCCGGGACAGGGGGCCGATGAGCAGTTCTTC.

This chain uses TRBV20-1 with TRBJ2-7; 9 bases fit TRBD1. Germline CDR1 and CDR2: DFQATT and SNEGSKA (reference sequence). V shed 3 bases and J 3 bases; nucleotides not matched to a gene: 9. This CDR3 is built from 15 residues. The DNA for the CDR3 is TGCAGTGCTAGTACCGGGACAGGGATTAGCTACGAGCAGTACTTC. This encodes CSASTGTGISYEQYF.

In its sample, this clonotype was seen a few times. The rearrangement uses TRBV7-2 and TRBJ2-5; 9 bases are a match to TRBD1. The junction had 7 bases not matched to a gene; V was cut back by 3 bases and J by 5 bases. Germline V gives CDR1 SGHTA, CDR2 FQGNSA. This CDR3 region has 15 residues. For the CDR3, the DNA is TGTGCCAGCAGCTTTCGACAGGGGGGAAGTGAGACCCAGTACTTC. Translated: CASSFRQGGSETQYF. Variable domain in full (rest from reference TRBV7-2 and TRBJ2-5): GAGVSQSPSNKVTEKGKDVELRCDPISGHTALYWYRQSLGQGLEFLIYFQGNSAPDKSGLPSDRFSAERTGGSVSTLTIQRTQQEDSAVYLCASSFRQGGSETQYFGPGTRLLVL.